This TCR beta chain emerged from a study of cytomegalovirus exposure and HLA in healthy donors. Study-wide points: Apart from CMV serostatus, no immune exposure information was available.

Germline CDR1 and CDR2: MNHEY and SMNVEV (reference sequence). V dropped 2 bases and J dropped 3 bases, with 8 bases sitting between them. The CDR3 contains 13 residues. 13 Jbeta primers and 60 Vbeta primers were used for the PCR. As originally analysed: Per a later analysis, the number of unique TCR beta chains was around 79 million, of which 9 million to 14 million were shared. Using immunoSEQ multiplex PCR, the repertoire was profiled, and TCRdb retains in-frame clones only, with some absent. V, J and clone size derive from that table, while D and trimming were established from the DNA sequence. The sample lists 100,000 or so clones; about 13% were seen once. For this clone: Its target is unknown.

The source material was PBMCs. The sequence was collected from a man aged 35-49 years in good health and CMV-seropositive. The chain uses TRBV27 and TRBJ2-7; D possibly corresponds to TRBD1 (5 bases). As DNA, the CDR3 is TGTGCCAGCAGTTTACAGGGTGACTACGAGCAGTACTTC. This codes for CASSLQGDYEQYF.